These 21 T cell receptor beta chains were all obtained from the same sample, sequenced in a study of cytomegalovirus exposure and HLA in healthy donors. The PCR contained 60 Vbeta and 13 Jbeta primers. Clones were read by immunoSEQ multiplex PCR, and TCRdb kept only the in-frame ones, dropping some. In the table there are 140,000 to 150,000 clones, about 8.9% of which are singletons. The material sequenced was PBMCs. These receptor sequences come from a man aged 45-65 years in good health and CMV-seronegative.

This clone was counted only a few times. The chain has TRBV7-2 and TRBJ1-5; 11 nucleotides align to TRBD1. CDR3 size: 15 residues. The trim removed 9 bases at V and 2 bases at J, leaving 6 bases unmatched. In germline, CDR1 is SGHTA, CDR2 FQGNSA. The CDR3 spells CARLTGQGGNQPQHF. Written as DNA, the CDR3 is TGTGCCAGACTAACGGGACAGGGGGGCAATCAGCCCCAGCATTTT.

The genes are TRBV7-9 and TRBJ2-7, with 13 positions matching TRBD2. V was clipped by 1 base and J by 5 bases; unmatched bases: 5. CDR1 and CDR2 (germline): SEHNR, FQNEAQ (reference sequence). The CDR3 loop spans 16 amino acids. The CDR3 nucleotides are TGTGCCAGCAGCTTAGGGACTAGCGGGAGAGGCGACGAGCAGTACTTC. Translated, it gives CASSLGTSGRGDEQYF.

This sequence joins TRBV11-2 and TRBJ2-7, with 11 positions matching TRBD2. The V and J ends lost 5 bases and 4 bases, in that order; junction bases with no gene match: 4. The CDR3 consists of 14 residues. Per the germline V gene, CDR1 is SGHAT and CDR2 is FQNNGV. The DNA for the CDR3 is TGTGCCAGCAGCCCGACTAGCGGGATTTACGAGCAGTACTTC. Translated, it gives CASSPTSGIYEQYF.

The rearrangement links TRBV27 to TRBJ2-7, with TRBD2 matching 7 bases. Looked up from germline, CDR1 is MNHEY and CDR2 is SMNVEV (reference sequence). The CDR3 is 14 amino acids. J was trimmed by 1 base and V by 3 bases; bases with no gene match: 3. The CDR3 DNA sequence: TGTGCCAGCAGTTTTGGGGGAGGGTCCTACGAGCAGTACTTC. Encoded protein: CASSFGGGSYEQYF.

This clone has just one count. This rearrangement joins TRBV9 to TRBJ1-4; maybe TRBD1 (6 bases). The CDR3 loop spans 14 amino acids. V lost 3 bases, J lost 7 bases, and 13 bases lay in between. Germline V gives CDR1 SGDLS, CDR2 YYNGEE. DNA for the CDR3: TGTGCCAGCAGCGCACAGGGCAAGGTTGAAAAACTGTTTTTT. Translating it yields CASSAQGKVEKLFF.

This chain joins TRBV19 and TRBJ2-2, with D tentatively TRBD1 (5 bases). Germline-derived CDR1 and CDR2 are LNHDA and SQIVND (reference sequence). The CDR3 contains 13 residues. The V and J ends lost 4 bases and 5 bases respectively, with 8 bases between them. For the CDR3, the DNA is TGTGCCAGTAGTACAGGGTGGACCGGGGAGCTGTTTTTT. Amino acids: CASSTGWTGELFF. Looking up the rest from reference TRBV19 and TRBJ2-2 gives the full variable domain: DGGITQSPKYLFRKEGQNVTLSCEQNLNHDAMYWYRQDPGQGLRLIYYSQIVNDFQKGDIAEGYSVSREKKESFPLTVTSAQKNPTAFYLCASSTGWTGELFFGEGSRLTVL.

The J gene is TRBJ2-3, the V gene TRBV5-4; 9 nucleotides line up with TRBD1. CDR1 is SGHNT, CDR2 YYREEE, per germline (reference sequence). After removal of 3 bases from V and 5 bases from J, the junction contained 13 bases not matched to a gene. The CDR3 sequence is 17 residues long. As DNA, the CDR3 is TGTGCCAGCAGCTCGCCTGGGACAGGGCTTTTAGGAGATACGCAGTATTTT. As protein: CASSSPGTGLLGDTQYF.

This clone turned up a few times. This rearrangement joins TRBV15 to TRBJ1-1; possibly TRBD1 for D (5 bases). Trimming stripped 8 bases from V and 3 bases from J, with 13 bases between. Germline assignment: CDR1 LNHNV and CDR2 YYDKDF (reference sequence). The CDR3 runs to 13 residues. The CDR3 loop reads CATRWGKDTEAFF. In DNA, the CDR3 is TGTGCCACCCGGTGGGGCAAGGACACTGAAGCTTTCTTT. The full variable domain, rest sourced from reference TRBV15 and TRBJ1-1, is DAMVIQNPRYQVTQFGKPVTLSCSQTLNHNVMYWYQQKSSQAPKLLFHYYDKDFNNEADTPDNFQSRRPNTSFCFLDIRSPGLGDTAMYLCATRWGKDTEAFFGQGTRLTVV.

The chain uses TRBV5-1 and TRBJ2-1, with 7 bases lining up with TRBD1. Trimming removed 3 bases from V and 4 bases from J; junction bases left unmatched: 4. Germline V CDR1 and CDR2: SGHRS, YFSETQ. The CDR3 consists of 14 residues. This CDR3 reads CASSSGQSYNEQFF. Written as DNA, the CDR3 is TGCGCCAGCAGCTCGGGACAGAGTTACAATGAGCAGTTCTTC.

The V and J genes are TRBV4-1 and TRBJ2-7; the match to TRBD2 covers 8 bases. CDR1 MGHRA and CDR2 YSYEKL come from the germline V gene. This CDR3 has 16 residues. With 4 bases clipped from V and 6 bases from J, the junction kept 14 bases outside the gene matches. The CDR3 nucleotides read TGCGCCAGCAGCCCGCAAGCGGGGGTAGACCTGGGCGAGCAGTACTTC. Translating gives CASSPQAGVDLGEQYF.

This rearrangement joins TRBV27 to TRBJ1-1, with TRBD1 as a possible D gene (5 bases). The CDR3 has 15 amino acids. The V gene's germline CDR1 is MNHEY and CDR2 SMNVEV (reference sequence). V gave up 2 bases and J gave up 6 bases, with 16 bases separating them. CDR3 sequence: CASSLGAPSQPEAFF. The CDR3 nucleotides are TGTGCCAGCAGTTTAGGGGCCCCCAGTCAACCTGAAGCTTTCTTT.

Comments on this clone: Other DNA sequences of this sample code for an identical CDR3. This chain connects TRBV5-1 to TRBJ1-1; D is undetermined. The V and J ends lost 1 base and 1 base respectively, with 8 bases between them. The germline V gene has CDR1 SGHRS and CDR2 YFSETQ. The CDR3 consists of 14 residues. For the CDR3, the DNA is TGCGCCAGCAGCTTGCAGGCTACGAACACTGAAGCTTTCTTT. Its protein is CASSLQATNTEAFF.

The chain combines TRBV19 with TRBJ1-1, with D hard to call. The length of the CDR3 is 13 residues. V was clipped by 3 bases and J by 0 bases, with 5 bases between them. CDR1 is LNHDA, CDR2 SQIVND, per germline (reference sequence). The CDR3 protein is CASSILLNTEAFF. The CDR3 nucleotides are TGTGCCAGTAGTATTCTTCTGAACACTGAAGCTTTCTTT.

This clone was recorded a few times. The CDR3 sequence is CASTFSTDTQYF. In nucleotides, the CDR3 is TGTGCCAGCACCTTTAGCACAGATACGCAGTATTTT. This chain connects TRBV6-6 to TRBJ2-3; D gene ambiguous. Germline CDR1 and CDR2: MNHNY and SVGAGI (reference sequence). The CDR3 runs to 12 residues. V was trimmed by 7 bases and J by 0 bases, leaving 5 bases between them.

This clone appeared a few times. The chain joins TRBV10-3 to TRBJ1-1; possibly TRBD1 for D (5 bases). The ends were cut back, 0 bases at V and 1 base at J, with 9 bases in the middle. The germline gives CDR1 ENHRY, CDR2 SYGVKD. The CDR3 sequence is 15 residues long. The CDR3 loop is CAISESGAENTEAFF. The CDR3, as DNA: TGTGCCATCAGTGAGTCTGGGGCAGAGAACACTGAAGCTTTCTTT.

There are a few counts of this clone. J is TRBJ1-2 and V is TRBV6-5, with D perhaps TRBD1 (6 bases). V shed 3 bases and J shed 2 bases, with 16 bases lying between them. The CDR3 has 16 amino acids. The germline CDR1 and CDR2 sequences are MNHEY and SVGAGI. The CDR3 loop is CASSYTSSGVNYGYTF. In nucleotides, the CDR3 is TGTGCCAGCAGTTATACGTCCTCAGGGGTGAACTATGGCTACACCTTC.

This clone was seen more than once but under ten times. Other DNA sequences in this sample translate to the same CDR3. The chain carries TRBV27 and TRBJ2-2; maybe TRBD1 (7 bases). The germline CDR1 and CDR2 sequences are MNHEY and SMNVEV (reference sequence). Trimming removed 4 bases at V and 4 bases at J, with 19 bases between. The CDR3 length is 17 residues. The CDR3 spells CASSWGRGAIGTGELFF. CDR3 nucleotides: TGTGCCAGCAGTTGGGGCAGGGGGGCGATTGGCACCGGGGAGCTGTTTTTT.

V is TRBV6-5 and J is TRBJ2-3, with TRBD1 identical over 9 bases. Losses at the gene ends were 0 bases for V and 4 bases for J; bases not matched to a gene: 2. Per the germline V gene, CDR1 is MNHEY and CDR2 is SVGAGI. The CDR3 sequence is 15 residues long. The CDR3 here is CASSYSQGAADTQYF. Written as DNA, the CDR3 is TGTGCCAGCAGTTACTCACAGGGGGCGGCAGATACGCAGTATTTT.

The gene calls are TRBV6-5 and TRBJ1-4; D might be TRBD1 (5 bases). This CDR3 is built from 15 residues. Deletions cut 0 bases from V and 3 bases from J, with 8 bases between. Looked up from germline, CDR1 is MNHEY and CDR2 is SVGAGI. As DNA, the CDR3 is TGTGCCAGCAGTTACTCGCGGGGGTCTAATGAAAAACTGTTTTTT. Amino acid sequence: CASSYSRGSNEKLFF.

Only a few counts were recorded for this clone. As DNA, the CDR3 is TGTGCCAGCAGCTTAGGTAGGGGGACAGGGGAACCCTACGAGCAGTACTTC. This sequence encodes CASSLGRGTGEPYEQYF. J is TRBJ2-7 and V is TRBV7-9; 10 bases agree with TRBD1. Germline loops: CDR1 SEHNR, CDR2 FQNEAQ (reference sequence). This CDR3 is built from 17 residues. With V trimmed by 1 base and J by 2 bases, 8 bases remained unmatched.

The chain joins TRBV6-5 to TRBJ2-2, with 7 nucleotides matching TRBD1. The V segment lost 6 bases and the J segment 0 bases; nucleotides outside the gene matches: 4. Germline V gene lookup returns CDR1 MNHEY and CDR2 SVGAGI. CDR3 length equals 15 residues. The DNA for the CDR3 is TGTGCCAGCAGGACCCAGGGGGCGAACACCGGGGAGCTGTTTTTT. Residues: CASRTQGANTGELFF.